These 32 T cell receptor beta chains were all obtained from the same sample, sequenced in a study of technical replicates of blood from several donors. Libraries were prepared by immunoSEQ multiplex PCR; TCRdb keeps only in-frame clonotypes and omits some of them. The sample includes about 73,000 clones, 85% to 95% of them seen just once. Source material: PBMCs. These receptors came from a human donor in good health. Some clones in this sample may be carry-over from other donors' samples.

This rearrangement joins TRBV27 to TRBJ1-4, with D possibly TRBD1 on 5 matching bases. V shed 5 bases and J shed 7 bases, with 11 bases lying between them. Germline-derived CDR1 and CDR2 are MNHEY and SMNVEV (reference sequence). This CDR3 spans 13 amino acids. The CDR3, as DNA: TGTGCCAGCAGTCGCCAGGGAGGTGAAAAACTGTTTTTT. Amino acids: CASSRQGGEKLFF.

J is TRBJ1-1 and V is TRBV14; no firm D call. CDR3 length: 12 residues. The germline V and J ends were trimmed by 2 bases and 8 bases, with 9 bases remaining between them. CDR1 and CDR2 from the germline V gene are SGHDN and FVKESK. This CDR3 reads CASSQRRTEAFF. CDR3 DNA: TGTGCCAGCAGCCAAAGGAGAACGGAAGCTTTCTTT.

The CDR3 DNA sequence: TGTGCCATCAGTGAGAGGGGGACAGGCTACGAGCAGTACTTC. Its translation is CAISERGTGYEQYF. The chain is built from TRBV10-3 and TRBJ2-7; 8 nucleotides line up with TRBD1. The CDR3 runs 14 residues. CDR1 and CDR2 (germline): ENHRY, SYGVKD. V was clipped by 2 bases and J by 3 bases; unmatched bases: 3.

The V gene is TRBV7-9, the J gene TRBJ1-2; D remains ambiguous. This CDR3 contains 15 residues. V lost 0 bases to trimming and J lost 1 base, with 9 bases between them. Germline V gene sequence: CDR1 SEHNR, CDR2 FQNEAQ (reference sequence). The DNA of the CDR3 is TGTGCCAGCAGCTTAGCCGGCCCGGGTAACTATGGCTACACCTTC. Its translation is CASSLAGPGNYGYTF.

Of note for this clone: The germline gene is not matched at one end of the junction; a read error may be the cause. The chain couples TRBV29-1 to TRBJ2-7; D is possibly TRBD2 (6 bases). The CDR3 totals 14 residues. Germline-derived CDR1 and CDR2 are SQVTM and ANQGSEA. The CDR3 coding sequence is TGCAGCGTTGTCGGGCAGGGAGGCTCCTACGGGCAGTACTTC. It translates to CSVVGQGGSYGQYF.

This chain uses TRBV27 with TRBJ2-4; D possibly corresponds to TRBD1 (6 bases). In germline, CDR1 is MNHEY, CDR2 SMNVEV (reference sequence). Trimming took 0 bases from V and 6 from J, leaving 12 bases between them. The CDR3 is 15 residues long. For the CDR3, the DNA is TGTGCCAGCAGTTTATCTGGGGGCCTGGGAAACATTCAGTACTTC. Its protein is CASSLSGGLGNIQYF.

The chain employs TRBV7-2 and TRBJ1-1, with a tentative D call TRBD1 (5 bases). Germline V gene sequence: CDR1 SGHTA, CDR2 FQGNSA. V lost 7 bases and J 5 bases, leaving 14 bases between the germline ends. This CDR3 has 13 amino acids. In nucleotides, the CDR3 is TGTGCCAGCACCGACAGCCTAAGGACTGAAGCTTTCTTT. Encoded protein: CASTDSLRTEAFF.

CDR3 residues: CASSPLATGSRTEAFF. DNA of the CDR3: TGTGCCAGCTCACCACTGGCGACAGGCTCACGTACTGAAGCTTTCTTT. The chain couples TRBV18 to TRBJ1-1; TRBD1 is a possible D gene (6 bases). CDR3 length equals 16 residues. Germline CDR1 is KGHSH and CDR2 is LQKENI. Trimming took off 1 base at V and 5 bases at J, with 17 bases between the two ends.

J is TRBJ1-1 and V is TRBV15; D possibly corresponds to TRBD1 (5 bases). CDR1 is LNHNV, CDR2 YYDKDF, per germline (reference sequence). The CDR3 totals 14 residues. The V and J ends lost 5 bases and 1 base respectively, with 11 bases between them. The CDR3 region has the DNA TGTGCCACCAGCTACACCGGGGGGAACACTGAAGCTTTCTTT. This translates into CATSYTGGNTEAFF.

This clone was seen once. V usage is TRBV7-9 and J usage is TRBJ1-4; tentative D call: TRBD1 (5 bases). In germline, CDR1 is SEHNR, CDR2 FQNEAQ (reference sequence). CDR3 size: 15 residues. Trimming removed 1 base from V and 2 bases from J, with 8 bases in between. The DNA for the CDR3 is TGTGCCAGCAGCTTAGGTGACAGTACTAATGAAAAACTGTTTTTT. Its translation: CASSLGDSTNEKLFF.

The V call is TRBV7-2, the J call TRBJ1-2; 8 nucleotides align to TRBD1. This CDR3 spans 17 amino acids. V lost 6 bases to trimming and J lost 5 bases; unmatched junction nucleotides: 17. Germline CDR1 reads SGHTA; CDR2 reads FQGNSA. The CDR3 sequence: CASRNGQGLPIPYGYTF. The CDR3 DNA follows: TGTGCCAGCAGAAACGGACAGGGCCTTCCCATTCCTTATGGCTACACCTTC.

This rearrangement joins TRBV30 to TRBJ2-3; 10 nucleotides agree with TRBD1. The CDR3 has 13 amino acids. CDR1 and CDR2 from the germline V gene are GTSNPN and SVGIG (reference sequence). In DNA form, the CDR3 reads TGTGCACTAGGACAGGGGGGTGCAGATACGCAGTATTTT. Amino acids: CALGQGGADTQYF.

The rearrangement joins TRBV18 to TRBJ2-7, with TRBD1 matching over 8 bases. The CDR3 has 14 amino acids. V shed 3 bases, J shed 2 bases, and the junction held 3 bases outside the gene matches. Germline V gene lookup returns CDR1 KGHSH and CDR2 LQKENI. The CDR3 DNA reads TGTGCCAGCTCACCGGGGGACAGGCCCTACGAGCAGTACTTC. It codes for CASSPGDRPYEQYF.

This chain uses TRBV27 with TRBJ1-5, with D perhaps TRBD1 (6 bases). The CDR3 has 14 residues. In germline, CDR1 is MNHEY, CDR2 SMNVEV (reference sequence). V lost 6 bases to trimming and J lost 9 bases, with 18 bases between them. The CDR3 loop reads CASSPTGGGRPQHF. CDR3 coding DNA: TGTGCCAGCAGCCCGACAGGTGGGGGCCGGCCCCAGCATTTT.

This clone was counted once. The CDR3 DNA follows: TGCGCCAGCAGCCGGGGGACTAGCGGGGGGACTAGCACAGATACGCAGTATTTT. It encodes CASSRGTSGGTSTDTQYF. The V call is TRBV4-3, the J call TRBJ2-3; 15 bases are shared with TRBD2. CDR3 length equals 18 residues. CDR1 and CDR2 (germline): LGHNA, YSLEER. V gave up 4 bases and J gave up 0 bases; unmatched junction bases: 5.

The V call is TRBV7-8, the J call TRBJ2-2; perhaps TRBD1 as D (7 bases). Looked up from germline, CDR1 is SGHVS and CDR2 is FQNEAQ. V was cut by 6 bases and J by 5 bases, with 16 bases left in between. The CDR3 runs 15 residues. The CDR3 DNA is TGTGCCAGCAGGGAGAAGGCAGGGGGGACCGGGGAGCTGTTTTTT. Translated, it gives CASREKAGGTGELFF. The whole variable domain, remainder taken from reference TRBV7-8 and TRBJ2-2, is GAGVSQSPRYKVAKRGQDVALRCDPISGHVSLFWYQQALGQGPEFLTYFQNEAQLDKSGLPSDRFFAERPEGSVSTLKIQRTQQEDSAVYLCASREKAGGTGELFFGEGSRLTVL.

The chain couples TRBV5-4 to TRBJ2-1; 10 nucleotides match TRBD2. Germline CDR1 SGHNT, CDR2 YYREEE (reference sequence). The length of the CDR3 is 14 residues. Unmatched junction bases numbered 6, after V lost 3 bases and J lost 9 bases. The CDR3 region is CASSSALAGVEQFF. The CDR3 bases are TGTGCCAGCAGCTCGGCTCTAGCGGGGGTTGAGCAGTTCTTC.

The genes are TRBV6-5 and TRBJ2-4; D may be TRBD1 (6 bases). Germline V lookup: CDR1 MNHEY, CDR2 SVGAGI. V gave up 6 bases and J gave up 0 bases, with 12 bases separating them. CDR3 length: 15 residues. CDR3 DNA: TGTGCCAGCAGGCTGACAGGACTAGCCAAAAACATTCAGTACTTC. Encoded protein: CASRLTGLAKNIQYF.

This chain links TRBV19 with TRBJ2-4, with 9 bases that match TRBD2. Germline CDR1 LNHDA, CDR2 SQIVND (reference sequence). J lost 6 bases, V lost 1 base, and 4 bases had no gene match. This CDR3 region has 15 residues. The CDR3 is CASSIAGGRGNIQYF. CDR3 in DNA: TGTGCCAGTAGTATAGCTGGCGGGAGGGGAAACATTCAGTACTTC.

The chain joins TRBV11-2 to TRBJ2-3, with 15 nucleotides matching TRBD2. The junction had 3 bases not matched to a gene; V was cut back by 1 base and J by 1 base. CDR3 length: 18 amino acids. Germline V gives CDR1 SGHAT, CDR2 FQNNGV. CDR3 residues: CASSLGGLAGGGTDTQYF. CDR3 sequence (DNA): TGTGCCAGCAGCTTAGGCGGACTAGCGGGGGGGGGCACAGATACGCAGTATTTT.

The gene calls are TRBV18 and TRBJ2-6, with D unresolved. Germline CDR1 reads KGHSH; CDR2 reads LQKENI. The V gene lost 1 base and the J gene lost 0 bases, with 7 bases spanning the gap. CDR3 length equals 16 residues. The chain's CDR3 is CASSPRAHSGANVLTF. In DNA, the CDR3 is TGTGCCAGCTCACCACGGGCCCACTCTGGGGCCAACGTCCTGACTTTC.

V usage is TRBV7-9 and J usage is TRBJ1-2; 12 nucleotides line up with TRBD1. This CDR3 has 18 amino acids. Germline values: CDR1 SEHNR, CDR2 FQNEAQ (reference sequence). V lost 5 bases and J lost 4; bases outside the gene matches: 14. The CDR3 protein is CASSPSPGTGGGTYGYTF. The CDR3 DNA reads TGTGCCAGCAGCCCGAGTCCCGGGACAGGGGGCGGGACCTATGGCTACACCTTC.

The gene calls are TRBV4-2 and TRBJ1-2; 11 nucleotides line up with TRBD1. The length of the CDR3 is 16 residues. CDR1 is LGHNA and CDR2 is YNFKEQ in the germline V gene. The ends lost 0 bases at V and 5 bases at J; junction bases unmatched: 5. CDR3 bases: TGTGCCAGCAGCCAAGATCGGGGACAGGGGGTGTATGGCTACACCTTC. The encoded protein is CASSQDRGQGVYGYTF.

The genes are TRBV7-9 and TRBJ2-7; tentative D call: TRBD2 (5 bases). The CDR3 runs to 13 residues. Germline assignment: CDR1 SEHNR and CDR2 FQNEAQ (reference sequence). V shed 8 bases and J shed 0 bases, with 11 bases lying between them. The CDR3 region is CASGSISSYEQYF. CDR3 nucleotide sequence: TGTGCCAGCGGGAGTATTAGCTCCTACGAGCAGTACTTC.

The rearrangement joins TRBV5-1 to TRBJ2-1, with D hard to call. Germline CDR1 and CDR2: SGHRS and YFSETQ. V shed 0 bases and J shed 0 bases, with 7 bases lying between them. This CDR3 has 15 amino acids. DNA for the CDR3: TGCGCCAGCAGCTTGGAACCGAGCTCCTACAATGAGCAGTTCTTC. This translates into CASSLEPSSYNEQFF.

V gene TRBV5-6 combines with J gene TRBJ2-7; TRBD1 is a possible D gene (6 bases). Trimming cost V 4 bases and J 6 bases, with 17 bases left between them. The CDR3 is 14 residues long. CDR1 is SGHDT and CDR2 is YYEEEE in the germline V gene. CDR3 DNA sequence: TGTGCCAGCAGCCTGGACAGCATACTTCTCGAGCAGTACTTC. Encoded protein: CASSLDSILLEQYF.

The gene calls are TRBV7-2 and TRBJ2-5; 7 nucleotides match TRBD2. Unmatched junction bases numbered 6, after V lost 4 bases and J lost 1 base. Germline CDR1 and CDR2: SGHTA and FQGNSA. The CDR3 totals 15 residues. The CDR3 loop is CASSSVRGVQETQYF. The CDR3 nucleotides read TGTGCCAGCAGCTCAGTACGGGGGGTCCAAGAGACCCAGTACTTC. The full variable domain, its missing parts supplied by reference TRBV7-2 and TRBJ2-5, is GAGVSQSPSNKVTEKGKDVELRCDPISGHTALYWYRQSLGQGLEFLIYFQGNSAPDKSGLPSDRFSAERTGGSVSTLTIQRTQQEDSAVYLCASSSVRGVQETQYFGPGTRLLVL.

The rearrangement links TRBV30 to TRBJ1-1; TRBD1 might be the D (5 bases). Germline V CDR1 and CDR2: GTSNPN, SVGIG (reference sequence). Trimming took 3 bases from V and 2 from J, leaving 16 bases between them. This CDR3 is 15 amino acids long. The DNA of the CDR3 is TGTGCCTGGAGGGCGCTTGAAAGGGGAAACACTGAAGCTTTCTTT. Translating it yields CAWRALERGNTEAFF.

The chain recombines TRBV7-2 with TRBJ2-3; 11 bases fit TRBD2. There are 17 residues in the CDR3. Trimming cost V 2 bases and J 2 bases; bases outside gene matches: 6. The germline V gene encodes CDR1 SGHTA and CDR2 FQGNSA. CDR3 nucleotide sequence: TGTGCCAGCAGCTTATTCCTACTAGCGGGAGCCACAGATACGCAGTATTTT. This translates into CASSLFLLAGATDTQYF.

In this sample, this clone turned up once. V is TRBV7-2 and J is TRBJ2-2, with 8 bases aligning to TRBD2. The CDR3 spans 17 residues. After removal of 4 bases from V and 0 bases from J, the junction contained 7 bases not matched to a gene. Germline V lookup: CDR1 SGHTA, CDR2 FQGNSA. The CDR3 coding sequence is TGTGCCAGCAGCTCACAAAAGGGACTAGCGAACACCGGGGAGCTGTTTTTT. Amino acid sequence: CASSSQKGLANTGELFF. Complete variable domain (other parts from reference TRBV7-2 and TRBJ2-2): GAGVSQSPSNKVTEKGKDVELRCDPISGHTALYWYRQSLGQGLEFLIYFQGNSAPDKSGLPSDRFSAERTGGSVSTLTIQRTQQEDSAVYLCASSSQKGLANTGELFFGEGSRLTVL.

The gene calls are TRBV30 and TRBJ1-5, with a tentative D call TRBD1 (6 bases). The germline V and J ends were trimmed by 3 bases and 6 bases, with 9 bases remaining between them. The germline gives CDR1 GTSNPN, CDR2 SVGIG (reference sequence). The CDR3 spans 12 residues. CDR3 region: CAWRQGGQPQHF. The DNA for the CDR3 is TGTGCCTGGAGACAGGGCGGTCAGCCCCAGCATTTT.

This clone came up once. V usage is TRBV19 and J usage is TRBJ2-7; D gene ambiguous. The germline CDR1 and CDR2 sequences are LNHDA and SQIVND (reference sequence). The CDR3 contains 13 residues. Trimming stripped 1 base from V and 1 base from J, with 5 bases between. As DNA, the CDR3 is TGTGCCAGTAGTATAGCTCCTTCCTACGAGCAGTACTTC. This encodes CASSIAPSYEQYF.